Reported below is one T cell receptor (beta chain). These data belong to a study of cytomegalovirus exposure and HLA in healthy donors. The PCR contained 60 Vbeta and 13 Jbeta primers. Some clones are missing from TCRdb's copy, which holds only in-frame ones; the method was immunoSEQ multiplex PCR. The sample yields about 160,000 clones, approximately 80% seen once. The CDR3 is 11 residues long. Trimming took 5 bases from V and 7 from J, leaving 11 bases between them. From germline, CDR1 is GTSNPN and CDR2 SVGIG (reference sequence). This TCR derives from a male donor in good health and CMV-seronegative. This chain joins TRBV30 and TRBJ1-1; no clear D gene. Sequencing was carried out using PBMCs. This CDR3 reads CAWEGWDEAFF. CDR3 sequence (DNA): TGTGCCTGGGAGGGCTGGGATGAAGCTTTCTTT. Looking up the rest from reference TRBV30 and TRBJ1-1 gives the full variable domain: SQTIHQWPATLVQPVGSPLSLECTVEGTSNPNLYWYRQAAGRGLQLLFYSVGIGQISSEVPQNLSASRPQDRQFILSSKKLLLSDSGFYLCAWEGWDEAFFGQGTRLTVV.